This T cell receptor beta chain was found in a study of blood T cell repertoires in COVID-19. Overall study context: COVID-19 samples collected from the United States, Italy and Spain covered acute and convalescent phases.

The assay was immunoSEQ multiplex PCR, and TCRdb's table has in-frame clones only and misses some. The table lists about 250,000 clones, about 86% of them singletons. The sequencing sample was made of peripheral blood. This sequence originates from a man between 35 and 55 years old with active or convalescent COVID-19.

CDR3 protein: CASREKDKLGSPLHF. The CDR3 region has the DNA TGTGCCAGCAGGGAGAAGGACAAATTGGGTTCACCCCTCCACTTT. The J gene is TRBJ1-6, the V gene TRBV6-5; TRBD1 is a possible D gene (5 bases). The V and J ends lost 6 bases and 9 bases respectively, with 18 bases between them. Germline V gene sequence: CDR1 MNHEY, CDR2 SVGAGI. The CDR3 has 15 amino acids.